The 27 T cell receptor beta chains listed next were all sequenced from one sample in a study of cytomegalovirus exposure and HLA in healthy donors. The protocol was immunoSEQ multiplex PCR, while the TCRdb copy is restricted to in-frame clones and leaves out a portion. The table includes 150,000 or so clones, approximately 90% detected once. Sequencing was carried out using PBMCs. These receptors all come from a woman younger than 45 in good health and CMV-seropositive.

V is TRBV11-2 and J is TRBJ2-5, with TRBD2 matching over 8 bases. This CDR3 has 12 amino acids. Unmatched junction bases numbered 3, after V lost 3 bases and J lost 9 bases. From germline, CDR1 is SGHAT and CDR2 FQNNGV. CDR3 in amino acids: CASSFSGGAQYF. The CDR3 coding sequence is TGTGCCAGCAGCTTCTCGGGGGGGGCCCAGTACTTC.

This chain links TRBV7-9 with TRBJ1-5; a possible D gene is TRBD1 (6 bases). CDR3 length: 12 residues. Trimming removed 5 bases from V and 7 bases from J, with 9 bases in between. Per the germline V gene, CDR1 is SEHNR and CDR2 is FQNEAQ (reference sequence). The CDR3 nucleotides read TGTGCCAGCAGCATGGGACACCAGCCCCAGCATTTT. It yields the protein CASSMGHQPQHF.

The chain uses TRBV27 and TRBJ2-7; 8 bases align to TRBD1. CDR1 and CDR2 (germline): MNHEY, SMNVEV (reference sequence). CDR3 length: 15 amino acids. V was pared by 2 bases and J by 2 bases, with 5 bases of the junction left unmatched. CDR3 nucleotides: TGTGCCAGCAGTTTACAGGGGGCCCATCCCTACGAGCAGTACTTC. It yields the protein CASSLQGAHPYEQYF.

About this clone: The junction and the germline gene differ at one end; a read error may be behind it. Written as DNA, the CDR3 is TGCGCCAGCAGCTCCACCGGGACTAGCGGGAGACGGATCTTC. Its protein product is CASSSTGTSGRRIF. This chain uses TRBV5-1 with TRBJ2-1; 14 positions agree with TRBD2. CDR1 SGHRS and CDR2 YFSETQ come from the germline V gene. The CDR3 runs 14 residues. Supplemented by reference TRBV5-1 and TRBJ2-1, the full variable domain reads KAGVTQTPRYLIKTRGQQVTLSCSPISGHRSVSWYQQTPGQGLQFLFEYFSETQRNKGNFPGRFSGRQFSNSRSEMNVSTLELGDSALYLCASSSTGTSGRRIFGPGTRLTVL.

This clone was seen once. V is TRBV10-2 and J is TRBJ2-2; the D is unclear. CDR1 WSHSY and CDR2 SAAADI come from the germline V gene. Trimming left V 4 bases short and J 6 bases short, with 12 bases between. CDR3 length equals 14 residues. The CDR3 DNA reads as TGCGCCAGCAGTGTTCCTACGGTTGCCGGGGAGCTGTTTTTT. Translating gives CASSVPTVAGELFF.

The gene calls are TRBV18 and TRBJ1-6, with D possibly TRBD1 on 5 matching bases. Germline V gives CDR1 KGHSH, CDR2 LQKENI. CDR3 length: 14 residues. The germline V and J ends were trimmed by 3 bases and 8 bases, with 11 bases remaining between them. Here the CDR3 reads CASSPEGLDSPLHF. Here the CDR3 DNA reads TGTGCCAGCTCACCGGAGGGGCTGGATTCACCCCTCCACTTT.

This rearrangement joins TRBV18 to TRBJ1-4; D is possibly TRBD1 (5 bases). V gave up 4 bases and J gave up 3 bases, with 9 bases separating them. The length of the CDR3 is 14 residues. Looked up from germline, CDR1 is KGHSH and CDR2 is LQKENI. This CDR3 is CASSLSGSNEKLFF. For the CDR3, the DNA is TGTGCCAGCTCACTATCAGGGTCTAATGAAAAACTGTTTTTT. Variable domain in full (rest from reference TRBV18 and TRBJ1-4): NAGVMQNPRHLVRRRGQEARLRCSPMKGHSHVYWYRQLPEEGLKFMVYLQKENIIDESGMPKERFSAEFPKEGPSILRIQQVVRGDSAAYFCASSLSGSNEKLFFGSGTQLSVL.

The count of this clone is one. The chain carries TRBV6-1 and TRBJ1-1, with D maybe TRBD1 (6 bases). Germline V gene lookup returns CDR1 MNHNS and CDR2 SASEGT. Trimming stripped 7 bases from V and 0 bases from J, with 12 bases between. The CDR3 is 14 amino acids. The CDR3 here is CASTGQSMNTEAFF. The CDR3 coding sequence is TGTGCCAGCACTGGACAGAGCATGAACACTGAAGCTTTCTTT.

V is TRBV5-1 and J is TRBJ2-3, with 9 bases aligning to TRBD2. Germline trimming cut 1 base from V and 1 base from J; bases unmatched to any gene: 4. This CDR3 has 16 amino acids. CDR1 and CDR2 (germline): SGHRS, YFSETQ. CDR3: CASSLQPSGGTDTQYF. CDR3 DNA sequence: TGCGCCAGCAGCTTGCAGCCTAGCGGGGGCACAGATACGCAGTATTTT.

V gene TRBV5-6 combines with J gene TRBJ1-5; D possibly corresponds to TRBD1 (5 bases). Germline loops: CDR1 SGHDT, CDR2 YYEEEE. Trimming took off 2 bases at V and 7 bases at J, with 13 bases between the two ends. The CDR3 totals 14 residues. CDR3 nucleotide sequence: TGTGCCAGCAGCTTTTGGGGGGTACGGCAGCCCCAGCATTTT. Translation: CASSFWGVRQPQHF.

This clone came up once. The V and J genes are TRBV7-9 and TRBJ1-3; possible D gene TRBD1, 5 bases. The V and J ends lost 0 bases and 0 bases respectively, with 9 bases between them. The CDR3 totals 16 residues. Germline CDR1 reads SEHNR; CDR2 reads FQNEAQ (reference sequence). The CDR3 DNA follows: TGTGCCAGCAGCTTAGCGTCCCAGGGCTCTGGAAACACCATATATTTT. It specifies CASSLASQGSGNTIYF.

This clone was recorded only once. The chain uses TRBV5-1 and TRBJ1-1, with 9 bases fitting TRBD1. After removal of 2 bases from V and 1 base from J, the junction contained 3 bases not matched to a gene. The CDR3 sequence is 15 residues long. The germline CDR1 and CDR2 sequences are SGHRS and YFSETQ. CDR3 in amino acids: CASSFIQGANTEAFF. The CDR3 nucleotides are TGCGCCAGCAGCTTTATACAGGGGGCGAACACTGAAGCTTTCTTT.

V usage is TRBV28 and J usage is TRBJ1-3; the D gene is possibly TRBD1 (5 bases). V was shortened by 5 bases and J by 4 bases, with 12 bases between the two germline ends. The CDR3 loop spans 14 amino acids. The germline V gene has CDR1 MDHEN and CDR2 SYDVKM. The DNA of the CDR3 is TGTGCCAGCAGTGGGGCCCCTCAGGGAAACACCATATATTTT. The encoded protein is CASSGAPQGNTIYF.

The rearrangement links TRBV7-9 to TRBJ2-3, with TRBD1 as a possible D gene (6 bases). The V end was cut by 5 bases, the J end by 1 base, with 13 bases between. Germline V gene sequence: CDR1 SEHNR, CDR2 FQNEAQ (reference sequence). The CDR3 totals 15 residues. In nucleotides, the CDR3 is TGTGCCAGCAGCCCTGTCGGACAGCGCACAGATACGCAGTATTTT. Encoded protein: CASSPVGQRTDTQYF.

V gene TRBV10-3 combines with J gene TRBJ1-6, with 8 bases that match TRBD1. Losses at the gene ends were 0 bases for V and 8 bases for J; bases not matched to a gene: 6. CDR3 size: 16 residues. Looked up from germline, CDR1 is ENHRY and CDR2 is SYGVKD. In DNA form, the CDR3 reads TGTGCCATCAGTGAGTCGGCGGACAGGGTGGATTCACCCCTCCACTTT. Translating it yields CAISESADRVDSPLHF.

The V gene is TRBV7-9, the J gene TRBJ2-3; 10 bases are a match to TRBD2. The germline CDR1 and CDR2 sequences are SEHNR and FQNEAQ (reference sequence). J lost 8 bases, V lost 5 bases, and 10 bases had no gene match. The CDR3 covers 15 residues. The CDR3, as DNA: TGTGCCAGCAGCACAGGGACTAGCGAAGCAGGTACGCAGTATTTT. As protein: CASSTGTSEAGTQYF.

The chain joins TRBV10-3 to TRBJ2-1; D not certain. CDR3 length: 14 amino acids. Trimming removed 0 bases from V and 8 bases from J, with 11 bases in between. Germline CDR1 is ENHRY and CDR2 is SYGVKD. The CDR3 loop is CAISESVSLDEQFF. The CDR3 DNA reads TGTGCCATCAGTGAGTCGGTTAGCCTCGATGAGCAGTTCTTC.

The rearrangement joins TRBV6-1 to TRBJ1-1; 8 positions agree with TRBD1. This CDR3 is 14 amino acids long. The V gene's germline CDR1 is MNHNS and CDR2 SASEGT. J gave up 3 bases and V 2 bases, and 2 bases lay outside the gene matches. DNA of the CDR3: TGTGCCAGCAGTGAACGGACAGGGCACACTGAAGCTTTCTTT. Amino acids: CASSERTGHTEAFF.

The J gene is TRBJ2-4, the V gene TRBV1; no check of the table's D call, TRBD2, against the DNA was made. TRBV1 is given as a pseudogene. The CDR3 extends over 18 amino acids. The CDR3 bases are TGCACCAGCAGCCAAGTTCTTTGGGCGGGCCCGTGGGAAAACATTCAGTACTTC. Translated, it gives CTSSQVLWAGPWENIQYF.

As to this clone: The junction and the germline gene differ at one end; a read error may be behind it. V and J are TRBV6-1 and TRBJ2-1, with TRBD2 identical over 7 bases. CDR3 length: 14 amino acids. CDR1 and CDR2 (germline): MNHNS, SASEGT. The CDR3 coding sequence is TGTGCCAGCAGAGAAGCCGGGACTATCAACGAGCAGTTCTTC. Amino acids: CASREAGTINEQFF.

V is TRBV7-6 and J is TRBJ2-3, with a possible D match to TRBD1 (6 bases). The CDR3 is made up of 16 amino acids. The ends were cut back, 4 bases at V and 0 bases at J, with 14 bases in the middle. Looked up from germline, CDR1 is SGHVS and CDR2 is FNYEAQ. The CDR3 region has the DNA TGTGCCAGCAGCTGGGGACACCGCTTTAGCACAGATACGCAGTATTTT. Amino acids: CASSWGHRFSTDTQYF.

The chain employs TRBV21-1 and TRBJ1-5; the DNA was not used to check the table's D call, TRBD1. TRBV21-1 is a pseudogene locus. This CDR3 is built from 17 residues. CDR3 DNA sequence: TGTGCCAGCAGTCCCCGAACAGGGCGAGGTAGCAATCAGCCCCAGCATTTT. Translated, it gives CASSPRTGRGSNQPQHF.

This clone was seen only a few times. This chain links TRBV28 with TRBJ1-4; 11 bases fit TRBD1. CDR1 is MDHEN, CDR2 SYDVKM, per germline. With 5 bases clipped from V and 10 bases from J, the junction kept 6 bases outside the gene matches. The CDR3 is made up of 14 amino acids. The CDR3 sequence is CASSRGQGAAKLFF. Here the CDR3 DNA reads TGTGCCAGCAGTCGCGGACAGGGGGCCGCAAAACTGTTTTTT.

The gene calls are TRBV2 and TRBJ1-5; maybe TRBD1 (6 bases). The length of the CDR3 is 14 residues. With 4 bases removed from V and 7 bases from J, the gap between germline ends came to 14 bases. Germline V gives CDR1 SNHLY, CDR2 FYNNEI. CDR3 in DNA: TGTGCCAGCAGTGTAGCACAGGGTGGGCAGCCCCAGCATTTT. This sequence encodes CASSVAQGGQPQHF.

The chain has TRBV5-1 and TRBJ2-1, with 12 bases identical to TRBD2. CDR3 length: 16 residues. Germline trimming cut 0 bases from V and 10 bases from J; bases unmatched to any gene: 8. The V gene's germline CDR1 is SGHRS and CDR2 YFSETQ. Here the CDR3 reads CASSLVPSGGASEQFF. Here the CDR3 DNA reads TGCGCCAGCAGCTTGGTCCCTAGCGGGGGGGCCTCGGAGCAGTTCTTC.

V and J are TRBV5-1 and TRBJ2-2, with 11 bases matching TRBD2. This CDR3 has 18 amino acids. The trim removed 0 bases at V and 0 bases at J, leaving 4 bases unmatched. Germline V gives CDR1 SGHRS, CDR2 YFSETQ. CDR3 sequence (DNA): TGCGCCAGCAGCTTGGAATCTAGCGGGAGGCCGAACACCGGGGAGCTGTTTTTT. Residues: CASSLESSGRPNTGELFF.

In its sample, this clone was seen once. V gene TRBV28 combines with J gene TRBJ1-1; a weak D match, TRBD1 (5 bases). Trimming took off 6 bases at V and 1 base at J, with 12 bases between the two ends. CDR1 and CDR2 from the germline V gene are MDHEN and SYDVKM. The CDR3 extends over 14 amino acids. The CDR3 DNA follows: TGTGCCAGCAGACACTCGACAGCGAACACTGAAGCTTTCTTT. This encodes CASRHSTANTEAFF. Supplemented by reference TRBV28 and TRBJ1-1, the full variable domain reads DVKVTQSSRYLVKRTGEKVFLECVQDMDHENMFWYRQDPGLGLRLIYFSYDVKMKEKGDIPEGYSVSREKKERFSLILESASTNQTSMYLCASRHSTANTEAFFGQGTRLTVV.